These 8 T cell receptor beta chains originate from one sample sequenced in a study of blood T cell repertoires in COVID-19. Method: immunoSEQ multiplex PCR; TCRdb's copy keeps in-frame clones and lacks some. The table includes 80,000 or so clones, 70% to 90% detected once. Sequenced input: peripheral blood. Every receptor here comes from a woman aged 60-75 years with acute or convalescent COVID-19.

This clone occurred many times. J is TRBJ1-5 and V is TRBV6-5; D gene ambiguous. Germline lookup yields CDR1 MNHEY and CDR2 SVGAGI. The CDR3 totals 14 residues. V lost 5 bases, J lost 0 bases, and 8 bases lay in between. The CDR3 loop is CASSPGNSNQPQHF. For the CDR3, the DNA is TGTGCCAGCAGTCCCGGGAATAGCAATCAGCCCCAGCATTTT.

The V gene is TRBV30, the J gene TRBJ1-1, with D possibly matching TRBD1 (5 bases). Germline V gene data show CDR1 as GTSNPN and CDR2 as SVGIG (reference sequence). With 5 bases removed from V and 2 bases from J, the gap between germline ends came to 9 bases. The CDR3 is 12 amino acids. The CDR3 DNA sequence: TGTGCCTGGGGACATAGCAACACTGAAGCTTTCTTT. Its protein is CAWGHSNTEAFF.

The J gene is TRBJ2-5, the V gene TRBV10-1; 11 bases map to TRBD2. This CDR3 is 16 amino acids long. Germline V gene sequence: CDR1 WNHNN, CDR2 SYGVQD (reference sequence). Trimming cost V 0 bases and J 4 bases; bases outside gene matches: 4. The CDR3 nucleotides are TGCGCCAGCAGTGAGTCCACTAGCGGGGGTCGAGAGACCCAGTACTTC. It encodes CASSESTSGGRETQYF.

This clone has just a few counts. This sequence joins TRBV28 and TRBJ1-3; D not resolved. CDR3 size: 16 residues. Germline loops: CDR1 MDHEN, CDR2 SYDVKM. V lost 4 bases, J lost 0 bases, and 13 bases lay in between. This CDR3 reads CASSSPGTPSGNTIYF. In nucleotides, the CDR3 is TGTGCCAGCAGTTCTCCCGGTACCCCCTCTGGAAACACCATATATTTT.

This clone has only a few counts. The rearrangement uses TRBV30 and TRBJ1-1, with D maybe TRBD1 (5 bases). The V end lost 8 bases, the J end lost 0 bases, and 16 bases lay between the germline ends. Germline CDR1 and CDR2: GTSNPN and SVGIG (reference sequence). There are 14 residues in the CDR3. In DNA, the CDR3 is TGTGCCCGGGGTACTGGGGGGTTGAACACTGAAGCTTTCTTT. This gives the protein CARGTGGLNTEAFF.

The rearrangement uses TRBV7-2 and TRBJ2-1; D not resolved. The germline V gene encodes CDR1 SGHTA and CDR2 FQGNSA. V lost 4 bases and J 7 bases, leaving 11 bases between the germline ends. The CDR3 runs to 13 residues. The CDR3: CASSSRARNEQFF. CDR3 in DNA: TGTGCCAGCAGCTCACGCGCGCGGAATGAGCAGTTCTTC.

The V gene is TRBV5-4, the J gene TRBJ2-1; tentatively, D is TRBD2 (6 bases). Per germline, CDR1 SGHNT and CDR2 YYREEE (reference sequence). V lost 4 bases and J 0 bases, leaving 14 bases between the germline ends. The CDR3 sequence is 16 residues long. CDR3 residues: CASSRRDQVSYNEQFF. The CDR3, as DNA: TGTGCCAGCAGCCGGAGGGACCAGGTCTCCTACAATGAGCAGTTCTTC. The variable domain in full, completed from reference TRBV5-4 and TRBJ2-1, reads ETGVTQSPTHLIKTRGQQVTLRCSSQSGHNTVSWYQQALGQGPQFIFQYYREEENGRGNFPPRFSGLQFPNYSSELNVNALELDDSALYLCASSRRDQVSYNEQFFGPGTRLTVL.

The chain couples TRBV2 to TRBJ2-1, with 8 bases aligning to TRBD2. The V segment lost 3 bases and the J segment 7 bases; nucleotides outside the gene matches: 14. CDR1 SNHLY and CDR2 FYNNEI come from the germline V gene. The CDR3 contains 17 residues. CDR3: CASSDAGGTVDGNEQFF. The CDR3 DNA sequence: TGTGCCAGCAGTGACGCGGGGGGCACCGTCGACGGGAATGAGCAGTTCTTC.